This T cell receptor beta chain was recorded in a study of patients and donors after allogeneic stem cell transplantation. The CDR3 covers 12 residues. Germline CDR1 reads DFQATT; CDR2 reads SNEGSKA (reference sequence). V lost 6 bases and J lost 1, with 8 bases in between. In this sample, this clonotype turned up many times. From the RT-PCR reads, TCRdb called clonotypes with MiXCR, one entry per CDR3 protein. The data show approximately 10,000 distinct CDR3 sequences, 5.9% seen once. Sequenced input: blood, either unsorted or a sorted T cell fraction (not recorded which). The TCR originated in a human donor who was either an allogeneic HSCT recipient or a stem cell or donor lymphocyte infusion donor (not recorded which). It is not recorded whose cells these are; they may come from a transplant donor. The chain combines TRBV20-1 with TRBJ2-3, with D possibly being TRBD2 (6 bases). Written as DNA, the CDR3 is TGCAGTGCAGGCGGGGGCACAGATACGCAGTATTTT. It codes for CSAGGGTDTQYF.